Below are 27 T cell receptor beta chains sequenced from a single sample in a study of cytomegalovirus exposure and HLA in healthy donors. Primers: 60 Vbeta forward and 13 Jbeta reverse. TCRdb keeps only in-frame clones here, not all; method: immunoSEQ multiplex PCR. The data contain under 250,000 clones, under 90% of them singletons. What was sequenced was PBMCs. The origin of the receptors is a human donor in good health.

V and J are TRBV6-4 and TRBJ2-1; 9 bases map to TRBD2. Germline loops: CDR1 MRHNA, CDR2 SNTAGT. Trimming cost V 0 bases and J 7 bases; bases outside gene matches: 7. The CDR3 consists of 16 residues. The CDR3 nucleotides read TGTGCCAGCAGTGACTCAGGCCTAGCGGGAATTAATGAGCAGTTCTTC. It yields the protein CASSDSGLAGINEQFF.

V usage is TRBV7-9 and J usage is TRBJ2-7, with 10 bases lining up with TRBD2. The length of the CDR3 is 16 residues. V shed 4 bases and J 3 bases; nucleotides not matched to a gene: 9. Germline loops: CDR1 SEHNR, CDR2 FQNEAQ (reference sequence). The CDR3 reads CASSSTASGSVYEQYF. In nucleotides, the CDR3 is TGTGCCAGCAGCTCCACGGCTAGCGGGAGTGTCTACGAGCAGTACTTC.

The genes are TRBV9 and TRBJ1-1; D gene ambiguous. Trimming removed 4 bases from V and 0 bases from J, with 10 bases in between. The CDR3 extends over 14 amino acids. Germline V gene lookup returns CDR1 SGDLS and CDR2 YYNGEE. The CDR3 coding sequence is TGTGCCAGCAGCAAGACAACCATGAACACTGAAGCTTTCTTT. This encodes CASSKTTMNTEAFF.

The chain couples TRBV9 to TRBJ1-2; 8 nucleotides align to TRBD1. Trimming cost V 2 bases and J 6 bases; bases outside gene matches: 3. This CDR3 is built from 13 residues. Germline V gives CDR1 SGDLS, CDR2 YYNGEE. The CDR3: CASSVGQGNGYTF. The DNA of the CDR3 is TGTGCCAGCAGCGTCGGACAGGGAAATGGCTACACCTTC.

This clone was seen only a few times. The chain carries TRBV5-5 and TRBJ2-7; D is unresolved. Germline values: CDR1 SGHKS, CDR2 YYEKEE (reference sequence). Trimming stripped 0 bases from V and 3 bases from J, with 16 bases between. The CDR3 is 16 amino acids. The CDR3 loop reads CASSLGGGSRFYEQYF. The DNA for the CDR3 is TGTGCCAGCAGCTTGGGAGGTGGGTCGAGGTTCTACGAGCAGTACTTC.

This clone was detected a few times. This sequence joins TRBV2 and TRBJ2-5; 14 bases line up with TRBD2. Trimming took 6 bases from V and 5 from J; bases not matched to a gene: 14. Germline values: CDR1 SNHLY, CDR2 FYNNEI. There are 18 residues in the CDR3. In nucleotides, the CDR3 is TGTGCCAGCAGCGCGCAGTTATTTGGACTAGCGGGAGGTGAGACCCAGTACTTC. It translates to CASSAQLFGLAGGETQYF.

This chain joins TRBV5-1 and TRBJ1-1; D is possibly TRBD1 (5 bases). The germline V and J ends were trimmed by 3 bases and 4 bases, with 10 bases remaining between them. The CDR3 loop spans 13 amino acids. Per germline, CDR1 SGHRS and CDR2 YFSETQ. The CDR3 bases are TGCGCCAGCAGCTCCGGACATCTCACTGAAGCTTTCTTT. Encoded protein: CASSSGHLTEAFF.

The CDR3 region is CASSLGGEETQYF. The CDR3 DNA follows: TGTGCCAGCAGCTTAGGGGGAGAGGAGACCCAGTACTTC. The chain links TRBV7-9 to TRBJ2-5; possibly TRBD2 for D (5 bases). CDR1 is SEHNR and CDR2 is FQNEAQ in the germline V gene (reference sequence). V gave up 1 base and J gave up 5 bases, with 8 bases separating them. This CDR3 comprises 13 residues.

This chain joins TRBV4-1 and TRBJ1-1, with TRBD1 as a possible D gene (6 bases). The CDR3 is 14 amino acids. The germline V gene encodes CDR1 MGHRA and CDR2 YSYEKL. V lost 5 bases, J lost 3 bases, and 13 bases lay in between. The DNA for the CDR3 is TGCGCCAGCAGCATAGGGGGGGCTGACACTGAAGCTTTCTTT. As protein: CASSIGGADTEAFF.

The chain carries TRBV28 and TRBJ2-3, with 10 bases aligning to TRBD2. The CDR3 consists of 16 residues. V trimming: 9 bases; J trimming: 4 bases; junction bases outside the gene matches: 13. Per germline, CDR1 MDHEN and CDR2 SYDVKM. The chain's CDR3 is CARSSGSSRFSDTQYF. The CDR3 DNA sequence: TGTGCCAGGTCTAGCGGGAGTAGTCGTTTTTCAGATACGCAGTATTTT.

The J gene is TRBJ1-4, the V gene TRBV28; the D gene is possibly TRBD1 (6 bases). From germline, CDR1 is MDHEN and CDR2 SYDVKM. Between the trimmed V and J ends, which lost 4 bases and 4 bases, there was a span of 13 bases. The CDR3 contains 15 residues. CDR3 region: CASSSLGGGNEKLFF. DNA for the CDR3: TGTGCCAGCAGTTCGCTGGGAGGGGGTAATGAAAAACTGTTTTTT.

This clone was observed a single time. V gene TRBV6-6 combines with J gene TRBJ2-3; 9 bases agree with TRBD2. J lost 4 bases, V lost 10 bases, and 12 bases had no gene match. The CDR3 loop spans 15 amino acids. The germline V gene encodes CDR1 MNHNY and CDR2 SVGAGI (reference sequence). CDR3 nucleotides: TGTGCCACTGTAGCGGGAGAACGGGTTCCAGATACGCAGTATTTT. This gives the protein CATVAGERVPDTQYF.

The V gene is TRBV28, the J gene TRBJ2-5; TRBD2 might be the D (5 bases). There are 17 residues in the CDR3. CDR1 MDHEN and CDR2 SYDVKM come from the germline V gene. The V gene lost 5 bases and the J gene lost 4 bases, with 23 bases spanning the gap. The CDR3 here is CASSRRVGSPTRETQYF. CDR3 coding DNA: TGTGCCAGCAGTCGGCGGGTGGGTAGTCCCACCCGAGAGACCCAGTACTTC.

The chain is built from TRBV10-3 and TRBJ2-7; TRBD2 matches 7 bases. The CDR3 runs 15 residues. Germline CDR1 and CDR2: ENHRY and SYGVKD. V gave up 3 bases and J gave up 6 bases; unmatched junction bases: 11. CDR3 in amino acids: CAISELSGTEGEQYF. For the CDR3, the DNA is TGTGCCATCAGTGAATTAAGCGGGACTGAAGGCGAGCAGTACTTC.

V gene TRBV27 combines with J gene TRBJ2-3, with TRBD2 matching 12 bases. With 6 bases clipped from V and 4 bases from J, the junction kept 8 bases outside the gene matches. CDR3 length: 16 amino acids. Germline V gene data show CDR1 as MNHEY and CDR2 as SMNVEV (reference sequence). As DNA, the CDR3 is TGTGCCAGCAGGTGGACTAGCGGGAATGGCGCAGATACGCAGTATTTT. This codes for CASRWTSGNGADTQYF.

V is TRBV7-8 and J is TRBJ1-4; a weak D match, TRBD1 (5 bases). Germline loops: CDR1 SGHVS, CDR2 FQNEAQ. CDR3 length equals 15 residues. Trimming took 4 bases from V and 8 from J, leaving 17 bases between them. CDR3 nucleotide sequence: TGTGCCAGCAGCTCAGACTCAGGGTTTGGAGAAAAACTGTTTTTT. Translating it yields CASSSDSGFGEKLFF.

The CDR3 DNA is TGCAGCGTTGCGGGGGGCTCAGCGAACACCGGGGAGCTGTTTTTT. This codes for CSVAGGSANTGELFF. This rearrangement joins TRBV29-1 to TRBJ2-2; D perhaps matches TRBD2 (7 bases). Trimming pared 4 bases from V and 0 bases from J, leaving 12 bases between. This CDR3 region has 15 residues. CDR1 and CDR2 from the germline V gene are SQVTM and ANQGSEA.

The chain couples TRBV15 to TRBJ2-6; D perhaps matches TRBD1 (5 bases). Germline V gene lookup returns CDR1 LNHNV and CDR2 YYDKDF (reference sequence). V lost 8 bases, J lost 1 base, and 9 bases lay in between. CDR3 size: 14 residues. CDR3 coding DNA: TGTGCCACCGATAGGGGTTCTGGGGCCAACGTCCTGACTTTC. This sequence encodes CATDRGSGANVLTF.

The V gene is TRBV28, the J gene TRBJ2-4; 10 bases line up with TRBD1. This CDR3 is built from 17 residues. In germline, CDR1 is MDHEN, CDR2 SYDVKM. Trimming cost V 5 bases and J 0 bases; bases outside gene matches: 7. The CDR3: CASSPRTGGLAKNIQYF. As DNA, the CDR3 is TGTGCCAGCAGTCCCCGGACAGGGGGATTAGCCAAAAACATTCAGTACTTC.

The J gene is TRBJ2-7, the V gene TRBV6-5; D might be TRBD1 (5 bases). The CDR3 is 12 amino acids. Germline CDR1 MNHEY, CDR2 SVGAGI. V was trimmed by 5 bases and J by 7 bases, leaving 12 bases between them. The CDR3: CASSEGVGEQYF. The CDR3 region has the DNA TGTGCCAGCAGTGAAGGGGTGGGGGAGCAGTACTTC.

The genes are TRBV6-1 and TRBJ2-7, with D possibly TRBD2 on 5 matching bases. The CDR3 length is 14 residues. Trimming left V 8 bases short and J 2 bases short, with 16 bases between. Germline CDR1 and CDR2: MNHNS and SASEGT. The CDR3 spells CASQRTLEAYEQYF. The CDR3, as DNA: TGTGCCAGCCAAAGAACCTTGGAGGCCTACGAGCAGTACTTC.

Of note for this clone: The missing conserved phenylalanine or tryptophan at the end of this CDR3 makes a read error likely. The DNA is left out, because the CDR3 cannot be placed on it with certainty; the CDR3 is given as TCRdb lists it. V and J are TRBV7-8 and TRBJ1-2. 12 amino acids form the CDR3, both terminal residues included. Per germline, CDR1 SGHVS and CDR2 FQNEAQ. The CDR3 reads CASSLISGGLFL.

The gene calls are TRBV11-1 and TRBJ2-1; tentatively, D is TRBD2 (6 bases). Per the germline V gene, CDR1 is SGHAT and CDR2 is FQDESV (reference sequence). The CDR3 consists of 15 residues. V was cut by 2 bases and J by 7 bases, with 15 bases left in between. DNA for the CDR3: TGTGCCAGCAGCTTAAGTGGCGGGGTCCTGAATGAGCAGTTCTTC. This encodes CASSLSGGVLNEQFF.

This chain joins TRBV29-1 and TRBJ1-1; 9 bases map to TRBD1. The V segment lost 4 bases and the J segment 0 bases; nucleotides outside the gene matches: 18. This CDR3 comprises 19 residues. Looked up from germline, CDR1 is SQVTM and CDR2 is ANQGSEA. The CDR3 nucleotides are TGCAGCGTTGTTTTTCGTGGGTCGGGACAGGGACCCATGAACACTGAAGCTTTCTTT. This encodes CSVVFRGSGQGPMNTEAFF.

The chain is built from TRBV7-9 and TRBJ2-7; 10 nucleotides match TRBD1. With V trimmed by 5 bases and J by 4 bases, 5 bases remained unmatched. The CDR3 covers 14 residues. Germline CDR1 is SEHNR and CDR2 is FQNEAQ (reference sequence). For the CDR3, the DNA is TGTGCCAGCAGCCGAAGGACAGGGGGTTACGAGCAGTACTTC. Translating gives CASSRRTGGYEQYF.

The V gene is TRBV30, the J gene TRBJ2-3; perhaps TRBD2 as D (6 bases). CDR1 and CDR2 (germline): GTSNPN, SVGIG (reference sequence). CDR3 length equals 11 residues. V lost 5 bases to trimming and J lost 10 bases, with 13 bases between them. The CDR3 loop reads CAWWDFSAQYF. The CDR3 nucleotides are TGTGCCTGGTGGGACTTTTCCGCGCAGTATTTT.

The chain is built from TRBV7-8 and TRBJ2-7, with 8 bases fitting TRBD1. V dropped 5 bases and J dropped 4; count of bases not matched to a gene: 7. Germline lookup yields CDR1 SGHVS and CDR2 FQNEAQ. This CDR3 is 14 amino acids long. The CDR3 nucleotides are TGTGCCAGCAGCCCCGAGACAGGGGTGTACGAGCAGTACTTC. Amino acids: CASSPETGVYEQYF. The variable domain in full, completed from reference TRBV7-8 and TRBJ2-7, reads GAGVSQSPRYKVAKRGQDVALRCDPISGHVSLFWYQQALGQGPEFLTYFQNEAQLDKSGLPSDRFFAERPEGSVSTLKIQRTQQEDSAVYLCASSPETGVYEQYFGPGTRLTVT.